These 8 T cell receptor beta chains share one sample of origin, sequenced in a study of OX40 agonist ivuxolimab in advanced cancers. Sequencing used immunoSEQ multiplex PCR; TCRdb keeps in-frame clones, though not all of them. Here the sample spans over 85,000 clones, about 86% being singletons. The specimen comprised CD4+ or CD8+ T cells sorted from blood, sampled in a trial of the OX40 agonist ivuxolimab. The source is an adult with an advanced solid tumor such as melanoma, head and neck, liver or kidney cancer.

CDR3 coding DNA: TGTGCCAGCAGCTTGGCCAGACTAGCGGGCCGAACCGGGGAGCTGTTTTTT. Residues: CASSLARLAGRTGELFF. The gene calls are TRBV5-6 and TRBJ2-2; 10 bases are shared with TRBD2. V dropped 0 bases and J dropped 5; count of bases not matched to a gene: 7. The CDR3 sequence is 17 residues long. Germline V gives CDR1 SGHDT, CDR2 YYEEEE.

In this sample, this clone turned up a few times. This chain uses TRBV6-1 with TRBJ2-6, with TRBD1 as a possible D gene (6 bases). This CDR3 contains 18 residues. The V end lost 3 bases, the J end lost 0 bases, and 15 bases lay between the germline ends. Per the germline V gene, CDR1 is MNHNS and CDR2 is SASEGT. The CDR3 nucleotides read TGTGCCAGCAGTGACGTGACAGGACGTACCTCTGGGGCCAACGTCCTGACTTTC. This sequence encodes CASSDVTGRTSGANVLTF.

As for this clone: This likely comes from a read error, as the CDR3 has no conserved phenylalanine or tryptophan at its end. It is unclear where the CDR3 begins or ends on the DNA, so no DNA is shown, and the CDR3 is as TCRdb lists it. V usage is TRBV7-9 and J usage is TRBJ2-4; the table's D call, TRBD1, has no DNA check behind it. The CDR3 is 8 residues long, counting both termini. Per germline, CDR1 SEHNR and CDR2 FQNEAQ (reference sequence). The CDR3: CASSPGSD.

V usage is TRBV19 and J usage is TRBJ2-1, with a tentative D call TRBD2 (6 bases). Germline V gene data show CDR1 as LNHDA and CDR2 as SQIVND (reference sequence). This CDR3 is built from 13 residues. Trimming left V 7 bases short and J 7 bases short, with 14 bases between. The CDR3 nucleotides are TGTGCCAGTATCGCAGAGAGCGGGAATGAGCAGTTCTTC. Amino acids: CASIAESGNEQFF.

V is TRBV11-3 and J is TRBJ2-3; TRBD1 matches at 12 bases. This CDR3 has 14 amino acids. From germline, CDR1 is SGHNT and CDR2 YENEEA. V was clipped by 5 bases and J by 5 bases; unmatched bases: 2. The CDR3 sequence: CASSGTGGRDTQYF. The CDR3 region has the DNA TGTGCCAGCAGCGGGACAGGGGGCCGAGATACGCAGTATTTT.

The chain uses TRBV5-1 and TRBJ1-4; 8 nucleotides match TRBD1. This CDR3 comprises 15 residues. Per the germline V gene, CDR1 is SGHRS and CDR2 is YFSETQ. Trimming took 3 bases from V and 0 from J; bases not matched to a gene: 1. CDR3 residues: CASSSTGATNEKLFF. In nucleotides, the CDR3 is TGCGCCAGCAGCTCGACAGGGGCAACTAATGAAAAACTGTTTTTT.

The chain uses TRBV30 and TRBJ1-5; D is perhaps TRBD1 (6 bases). CDR3 length: 14 residues. Germline assignment: CDR1 GTSNPN and CDR2 SVGIG (reference sequence). Between the trimmed V and J ends, which lost 3 bases and 0 bases, there was a span of 9 bases. This chain's CDR3 is CAWSTGLSNQPQHF. The CDR3, as DNA: TGTGCCTGGAGCACAGGGCTTAGCAATCAGCCCCAGCATTTT.

This rearrangement joins TRBV5-1 to TRBJ2-3, with D perhaps matching TRBD1 (5 bases). CDR1 SGHRS and CDR2 YFSETQ come from the germline V gene. V lost 4 bases, J lost 2 bases, and 14 bases lay in between. This CDR3 comprises 15 residues. The CDR3 DNA is TGCGCCAGCAGCGCGGCTACAGGAAACACAGATACGCAGTATTTT. It yields the protein CASSAATGNTDTQYF.